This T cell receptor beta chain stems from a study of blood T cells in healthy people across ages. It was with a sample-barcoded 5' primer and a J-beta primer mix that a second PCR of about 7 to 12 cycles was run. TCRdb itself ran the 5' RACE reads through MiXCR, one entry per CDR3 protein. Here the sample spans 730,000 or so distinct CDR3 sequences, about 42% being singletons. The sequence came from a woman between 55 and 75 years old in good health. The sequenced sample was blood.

In nucleotides, the CDR3 is TGTGCCAGCAGCCCCCTCGGGGGATCCCAGGATGAGCAGTTCTTC. It yields the protein CASSPLGGSQDEQFF. This chain links TRBV3-1 with TRBJ2-1; tentatively, D is TRBD2 (6 bases). CDR1 and CDR2 from the germline V gene are LGHDT and YNNKEL (reference sequence). The germline V and J ends were trimmed by 4 bases and 8 bases, with 18 bases remaining between them. This CDR3 comprises 15 residues.